The rows below give T cell receptor beta chains drawn from one sample of a study of cytotoxic CD8 clonotypes in ibrutinib-treated CLL. Here immunoSEQ multiplex PCR was the method, and the copy in TCRdb shows in-frame clones only, minus some. The sample records approximately 90,000 clones, roughly three quarters being singletons. This specimen consisted of PBMCs, obtained after 24 months of ibrutinib treatment. These receptors all stem from a human donor with chronic lymphocytic leukemia. CDR3s include the opening cysteine and the closing phenylalanine or tryptophan. Fields, in order: clone size, V gene, D gene, J gene, CDR3 protein, CDR3 DNA. The D gene is left open where the match is weak. Size tells how often a clone was seen (once, few, many) or the class of an expanded clone, and some rows leave it out.

clone_size: NA; v_call: TRBV28; d_call: TRBD1; j_call: TRBJ1-5; cdr3_aa: CASSPGQGAHQPQHF; cdr3_nt: TGTGCCAGCAGTCCGGGACAGGGGGCACATCAGCCCCAGCATTTT
clone_size: many; v_call: TRBV10-3; d_call: NA; j_call: TRBJ1-1; cdr3_aa: CAIRTQNTEAFF; cdr3_nt: TGTGCCATCAGGACACAAAACACTGAAGCTTTCTTT
clone_size: few; v_call: TRBV6-5; d_call: NA; j_call: TRBJ1-2; cdr3_aa: CASRLQGSYGYTF; cdr3_nt: TGTGCCAGCAGGCTACAGGGTTCCTATGGCTACACCTTC
clone_size: once; v_call: TRBV6-1; d_call: NA; j_call: TRBJ2-5; cdr3_aa: CASSETTRETQYF; cdr3_nt: TGTGCCAGCAGTGAGACTACGAGAGAGACCCAGTACTTC
clone_size: few; v_call: TRBV6-1; d_call: NA; j_call: TRBJ1-5; cdr3_aa: CASSSGTNNQPQHF; cdr3_nt: TGTGCCAGCAGTTCCGGGACCAACAATCAGCCCCAGCATTTT
clone_size: NA; v_call: TRBV2; d_call: TRBD1; j_call: TRBJ2-1; cdr3_aa: CASSELVRGLKNEQFF; cdr3_nt: TGTGCCAGCAGTGAATTGGTCAGGGGGCTGAAGAATGAGCAGTTCTTC
clone_size: NA; v_call: TRBV29-1; d_call: NA; j_call: TRBJ2-1; cdr3_aa: CSVEEGQDRQFF; cdr3_nt: TGCAGCGTTGAAGAAGGGCAGGACAGGCAGTTCTTC
clone_size: few; v_call: TRBV19; d_call: TRBD1; j_call: TRBJ2-7; cdr3_aa: CASRTTGGYEQYF; cdr3_nt: TGTGCCAGTAGAACGACAGGGGGCTACGAGCAGTACTTC
clone_size: NA; v_call: TRBV18; d_call: NA; j_call: TRBJ1-1; cdr3_aa: CASLQTANTEAFF; cdr3_nt: TGTGCCAGCTTACAGACGGCGAACACTGAAGCTTTCTTT
clone_size: NA; v_call: TRBV2; d_call: NA; j_call: TRBJ1-5; cdr3_aa: CASSVDSNQPQHF; cdr3_nt: TGTGCCAGCAGTGTAGACAGTAATCAGCCCCAGCATTTT